What follows are 29 T cell receptor beta chains derived from one specimen sequenced in a study of cytomegalovirus exposure and HLA in healthy donors (dated by TCRdb to 2016 to 2017). The library was made by the immunoSEQ multiplex PCR assay. The multiplex PCR relied on a mix of 60 forward primers for TCR Vbeta segments and 13 reverse primers for TCR Jbeta segments. TCRdb retrieved this table from immuneACCESS and kept in-frame rearrangements only. Not all clones are present; in checked studies, unresolved V genes account for under half, and no reason is known for the remainder. Counted in this sample were approximately 100,000 clones; 60% to 80% of them appeared once. The top ten clonotypes cover less than 3.5% of the sample. The sequenced sample consisted of PBMCs. Receptor source: a female donor in good health and CMV-seronegative.

The J gene is TRBJ2-2, the V gene TRBV21-1; the table's D call, TRBD2, has no DNA check behind it. TRBV21-1 is flagged as a pseudogene. The CDR3 covers 16 residues. As DNA, the CDR3 is TGTGCCGGACGTGTCGGAGGCCCCTCGGAGACCGGGGAGCTGTTTTTT. This sequence encodes CAGRVGGPSETGELFF.

The rearrangement joins TRBV19 to TRBJ1-2; D is perhaps TRBD1 (6 bases). Germline CDR1 is LNHDA and CDR2 is SQIVND (reference sequence). The CDR3 spans 15 residues. The ends were cut back, 0 bases at V and 1 base at J, with 9 bases in the middle. This chain's CDR3 is CASSIDPRGNYGYTF. The DNA of the CDR3 is TGTGCCAGTAGTATAGACCCCAGGGGTAACTATGGCTACACCTTC.

This clone occurred once. The V call is TRBV27, the J call TRBJ2-2; 11 positions agree with TRBD1. V lost 2 bases, J lost 5 bases, and 1 base stayed unmatched. This CDR3 is 15 amino acids long. The germline V gene encodes CDR1 MNHEY and CDR2 SMNVEV (reference sequence). CDR3 sequence reads: CASSLGTGGTGELFF. The DNA for the CDR3 is TGTGCCAGCAGTTTAGGGACAGGGGGAACCGGGGAGCTGTTTTTT.

This chain joins TRBV5-1 and TRBJ2-6; 7 bases map to TRBD1. Germline assignment: CDR1 SGHRS and CDR2 YFSETQ. This CDR3 is built from 17 residues. V trimming: 4 bases; J trimming: 0 bases; junction bases outside the gene matches: 7. The CDR3 DNA sequence: TGCGCCAGCAGCCCAGGGACAGTCTTCTCTGGGGCCAACGTCCTGACTTTC. Translation: CASSPGTVFSGANVLTF.

The chain carries TRBV6-5 and TRBJ1-2, with 10 positions matching TRBD1. Germline V CDR1 and CDR2: MNHEY, SVGAGI. Trimming at V came to 2 bases and at J to 6 bases, leaving 3 bases not matched to a gene. This CDR3 is 14 amino acids long. The CDR3 spells CASSYGTGVDGYTF. In DNA form, the CDR3 reads TGTGCCAGCAGTTACGGGACAGGGGTAGATGGCTACACCTTC.

In this sample, this clone turned up a few times. The chain is built from TRBV6-5 and TRBJ1-4; D is possibly TRBD1 (6 bases). V shed 5 bases and J shed 8 bases, with 18 bases lying between them. This CDR3 has 15 amino acids. The germline V gene has CDR1 MNHEY and CDR2 SVGAGI. The DNA of the CDR3 is TGTGCCAGCAGTCCCCAGTCCAGGGGCCAGGAAAAACTGTTTTTT. It specifies CASSPQSRGQEKLFF.

The chain recombines TRBV2 with TRBJ1-2; perhaps TRBD1 as D (5 bases). The CDR3 has 13 residues. Germline loops: CDR1 SNHLY, CDR2 FYNNEI. With 8 bases removed from V and 2 bases from J, the gap between germline ends came to 12 bases. The CDR3: CASRQTENYGYTF. The CDR3 DNA is TGTGCCAGCCGCCAGACAGAGAACTATGGCTACACCTTC.

The chain recombines TRBV13 with TRBJ2-3; possible D gene TRBD1, 6 bases. Per germline, CDR1 PRHDT and CDR2 FYEKMQ (reference sequence). Trimming took off 5 bases at V and 5 bases at J, with 14 bases between the two ends. The CDR3 has 14 amino acids. For the CDR3, the DNA is TGTGCCAGCAGCGAAGGGACATCGGGAGATACGCAGTATTTT. Its translation is CASSEGTSGDTQYF. The full variable domain, with the rest looked up from reference TRBV13 and TRBJ2-3, is AAGVIQSPRHLIKEKRETATLKCYPIPRHDTVYWYQQGPGQDPQFLISFYEKMQSDKGSIPDRFSAQQFSDYHSELNMSSLELGDSALYFCASSEGTSGDTQYFGPGTRLTVL.

The chain couples TRBV29-1 to TRBJ2-1, with 15 nucleotides matching TRBD2. The V gene end was trimmed by 8 bases and the J gene end by 8 bases; junction bases not matched to a gene: 10. In germline, CDR1 is SQVTM, CDR2 ANQGSEA. CDR3 length: 15 residues. CDR3 in amino acids: CSPPGTSGRSDEQFF. The DNA of the CDR3 is TGCAGCCCACCGGGGACTAGCGGGAGGTCGGATGAGCAGTTCTTC.

This clone is judged medium-sized (0.01 to 0.1%). V usage is TRBV5-5 and J usage is TRBJ2-1, with TRBD2 identical over 11 bases. V was clipped by 4 bases and J by 8 bases; unmatched bases: 8. Germline V CDR1 and CDR2: SGHKS, YYEKEE (reference sequence). The CDR3 consists of 15 residues. CDR3 residues: CASSDTSGSTYEQFF. CDR3 DNA sequence: TGTGCCAGCAGCGACACTAGCGGGAGTACCTATGAGCAGTTCTTC.

J is TRBJ2-2 and V is TRBV5-1; a weak D match, TRBD1 (5 bases). The ends were cut back, 4 bases at V and 5 bases at J, with 15 bases in the middle. This CDR3 spans 15 amino acids. Looked up from germline, CDR1 is SGHRS and CDR2 is YFSETQ. The CDR3 DNA reads TGCGCCAGCAGCGGGGCGTCCCCCCATACCGGGGAGCTGTTTTTT. The encoded protein is CASSGASPHTGELFF.

The genes are TRBV19 and TRBJ1-5; D gene unclear. V was cut by 0 bases and J by 7 bases, with 7 bases left in between. The CDR3 consists of 13 residues. The germline gives CDR1 LNHDA, CDR2 SQIVND (reference sequence). CDR3 protein: CASSIDLWQPQHF. The CDR3 DNA reads TGTGCCAGTAGTATAGATCTATGGCAGCCCCAGCATTTT.

The chain joins TRBV9 to TRBJ2-1; 9 nucleotides match TRBD2. The CDR3 is 16 amino acids. Trimming removed 4 bases from V and 4 bases from J; junction bases left unmatched: 9. Per the germline V gene, CDR1 is SGDLS and CDR2 is YYNGEE. The CDR3 is CASSPRAGGGYNEQFF. CDR3 bases: TGTGCCAGCAGCCCTCGAGCGGGAGGTGGATACAATGAGCAGTTCTTC.

The chain employs TRBV11-3 and TRBJ1-1; D call uncertain. Germline V gives CDR1 SGHNT, CDR2 YENEEA. The CDR3 is 13 amino acids. Trimming took off 6 bases at V and 3 bases at J, with 11 bases between the two ends. CDR3 sequence reads: CASSKEAYTEAFF. For the CDR3, the DNA is TGTGCCAGCAGTAAAGAGGCCTACACTGAAGCTTTCTTT.

Only a few counts were recorded for this clone. The CDR3 nucleotides are TGCGCCAGCAGCCAAGAAGGCAGGGGGCTGTACGAGCAGTACTTC. It translates to CASSQEGRGLYEQYF. V gene TRBV4-1 combines with J gene TRBJ2-7, with 8 positions matching TRBD1. V shed 0 bases, J shed 4 bases, and the junction held 5 bases outside the gene matches. Germline V CDR1 and CDR2: MGHRA, YSYEKL. The CDR3 extends over 15 amino acids.

In this sample, this clone turned up once. The rearrangement joins TRBV5-1 to TRBJ2-5; 9 bases are shared with TRBD1. The CDR3 is made up of 14 amino acids. The germline CDR1 and CDR2 sequences are SGHRS and YFSETQ. V trimming: 4 bases; J trimming: 4 bases; junction bases outside the gene matches: 5. The CDR3 DNA reads as TGCGCCAGCAGCCCACGGGACAGGGCAGAGACCCAGTACTTC. Amino acid sequence: CASSPRDRAETQYF.

This chain connects TRBV7-2 to TRBJ2-1; TRBD2 matches at 8 bases. Germline V gives CDR1 SGHTA, CDR2 FQGNSA. This CDR3 region has 19 residues. V trimming: 5 bases; J trimming: 0 bases; junction bases outside the gene matches: 15. The CDR3 DNA reads as TGTGCCAGCAGCCGTCCTAAAGCGGGAGCTCCTCACTCCTACAATGAGCAGTTCTTC. Amino acid sequence: CASSRPKAGAPHSYNEQFF.

This sequence joins TRBV15 and TRBJ1-1; weak D call: TRBD1 (6 bases). From germline, CDR1 is LNHNV and CDR2 YYDKDF (reference sequence). CDR3 length: 15 amino acids. The ends were cut back, 4 bases at V and 1 base at J, with 13 bases in the middle. The CDR3 bases are TGTGCCACCAGCACAGTACAGGGAAAGAACACTGAAGCTTTCTTT. Residues: CATSTVQGKNTEAFF.

The chain joins TRBV7-8 to TRBJ2-1, with TRBD1 matching over 7 bases. V was clipped by 7 bases and J by 4 bases; unmatched bases: 10. This CDR3 contains 15 residues. From germline, CDR1 is SGHVS and CDR2 FQNEAQ. DNA for the CDR3: TGTGCCAGCACCCTTAGGGGGCGTTTGTACAATGAGCAGTTCTTC. Protein sequence: CASTLRGRLYNEQFF.

This clone has more than one count but fewer than ten. CDR3 in amino acids: CASSESRGAGELFF. DNA of the CDR3: TGCGCCAGCAGTGAGTCCCGGGGGGCCGGGGAGCTGTTTTTT. The chain joins TRBV10-1 to TRBJ2-2; 7 positions match TRBD2. Looked up from germline, CDR1 is WNHNN and CDR2 is SYGVQD (reference sequence). J gave up 6 bases and V 0 bases, and 1 base lay outside the gene matches. This CDR3 is built from 14 residues.

The genes are TRBV7-8 and TRBJ2-7; 9 bases align to TRBD2. The germline CDR1 and CDR2 sequences are SGHVS and FQNEAQ. The CDR3 contains 14 residues. The trim removed 3 bases at V and 4 bases at J, leaving 4 bases unmatched. For the CDR3, the DNA is TGTGCCAGCAGCTTTAGCGGGAGAAAATACGAGCAGTACTTC. This gives the protein CASSFSGRKYEQYF.

The chain recombines TRBV7-2 with TRBJ2-3; D not certain. This CDR3 has 14 amino acids. Per the germline V gene, CDR1 is SGHTA and CDR2 is FQGNSA. V dropped 5 bases and J dropped 7 bases, with 16 bases sitting between them. This chain's CDR3 is CASSQRPPGYTQYF. CDR3 sequence (DNA): TGTGCCAGCAGCCAACGACCTCCGGGTTATACGCAGTATTTT. Supplemented by reference TRBV7-2 and TRBJ2-3, the full variable domain reads GAGVSQSPSNKVTEKGKDVELRCDPISGHTALYWYRQSLGQGLEFLIYFQGNSAPDKSGLPSDRFSAERTGGSVSTLTIQRTQQEDSAVYLCASSQRPPGYTQYFGPGTRLTVL.

The table lists this clone with a few counts. The V call is TRBV2, the J call TRBJ2-7; no reliable D call. Trimming pared 9 bases from V and 1 base from J, leaving 13 bases between. This CDR3 is built from 13 residues. Germline V gives CDR1 SNHLY, CDR2 FYNNEI. The CDR3 spells CARGPSASYEQYF. The CDR3 DNA is TGTGCCAGAGGTCCCTCAGCGTCCTACGAGCAGTACTTC.

The rearrangement links TRBV9 to TRBJ2-7; TRBD2 is a possible D gene (5 bases). The germline CDR1 and CDR2 sequences are SGDLS and YYNGEE. V lost 5 bases and J 3 bases, leaving 12 bases between the germline ends. The CDR3 totals 13 residues. CDR3 residues: CASSTGGGYEQYF. The CDR3 DNA sequence: TGTGCCAGCAGTACGGGCGGAGGCTACGAGCAGTACTTC.

The chain's CDR3 is CASSSLRGQGINEQYF. As DNA, the CDR3 is TGCGCCAGCAGCTCCCTTAGGGGCCAGGGGATAAACGAGCAGTACTTC. The chain has TRBV5-1 and TRBJ2-7; TRBD1 is a possible D gene (6 bases). The CDR3 is 16 amino acids. V was clipped by 3 bases and J by 5 bases, with 21 bases between them. Germline lookup yields CDR1 SGHRS and CDR2 YFSETQ.

This chain uses TRBV6-8 with TRBJ1-1; 8 nucleotides line up with TRBD1. V gave up 5 bases and J gave up 5 bases; unmatched junction bases: 13. The V gene's germline CDR1 is MNHGY and CDR2 SAAAGT. This CDR3 comprises 16 residues. The CDR3 reads CASSTRLDREGTEAFF. CDR3 DNA: TGTGCCAGCAGTACCCGCCTGGACAGGGAGGGAACTGAAGCTTTCTTT.

This rearrangement joins TRBV29-1 to TRBJ1-2, with D unresolved. There are 11 residues in the CDR3. The V gene lost 3 bases and the J gene lost 8 bases, with 10 bases spanning the gap. CDR1 and CDR2 from the germline V gene are SQVTM and ANQGSEA. CDR3 coding DNA: TGCAGCGTTGATGGAGGATTAGGCTACACCTTC. Translated, it gives CSVDGGLGYTF.

The rearrangement joins TRBV5-1 to TRBJ1-1; no clear D. Germline V CDR1 and CDR2: SGHRS, YFSETQ. CDR3 length equals 14 residues. Trimming pared 0 bases from V and 0 bases from J, leaving 6 bases between. The CDR3 sequence is CASSLASLNTEAFF. The DNA of the CDR3 is TGCGCCAGCAGCTTGGCTTCCCTGAACACTGAAGCTTTCTTT.

The chain combines TRBV5-1 with TRBJ2-7; D possibly corresponds to TRBD1 (6 bases). Per the germline V gene, CDR1 is SGHRS and CDR2 is YFSETQ. The germline V and J ends were trimmed by 0 bases and 3 bases, with 10 bases remaining between them. The CDR3 length is 14 residues. This chain's CDR3 is CASSLEVTGYEQYF. The CDR3 nucleotides are TGCGCCAGCAGCTTGGAAGTGACAGGCTACGAGCAGTACTTC.